This section outlines one TCR beta chain sequence together with its context. The source of the sample is a study of CD8 T cells in Susac syndrome. Random hexamers were used to reverse transcribe an amount of roughly 0.5 to 1 ug RNA. Amplification of TCR beta CDR3 was carried out by immunoSEQ multiplex PCR, which covered 54 Vbeta and 13 Jbeta segments. TCRdb re-called the immunoSEQ multiplex PCR reads through MiXCR, storing one row per CDR3 protein. The table lists about 140,000 distinct CDR3 sequences, 85% to 95% of them singletons. CD8+ and CD4+ T cells circulating in blood were sequenced for TCR beta. CDR3 length: 15 amino acids. J gave up 0 bases and V 2 bases, and 1 base lay outside the gene matches. Per the germline V gene, CDR1 is DFQATT and CDR2 is SNEGSKA (reference sequence).

The TCR sequence derives from a human donor with Susac syndrome. The specimen sequenced was CD4+ T cells from PBMCs. The V gene is TRBV20-1, the J gene TRBJ2-2; 9 nucleotides align to TRBD2. CDR3 nucleotide sequence: TGCAGTGCTAGATCTAGCGGGACGAACACCGGGGAGCTGTTTTTT. Translating it yields CSARSSGTNTGELFF.